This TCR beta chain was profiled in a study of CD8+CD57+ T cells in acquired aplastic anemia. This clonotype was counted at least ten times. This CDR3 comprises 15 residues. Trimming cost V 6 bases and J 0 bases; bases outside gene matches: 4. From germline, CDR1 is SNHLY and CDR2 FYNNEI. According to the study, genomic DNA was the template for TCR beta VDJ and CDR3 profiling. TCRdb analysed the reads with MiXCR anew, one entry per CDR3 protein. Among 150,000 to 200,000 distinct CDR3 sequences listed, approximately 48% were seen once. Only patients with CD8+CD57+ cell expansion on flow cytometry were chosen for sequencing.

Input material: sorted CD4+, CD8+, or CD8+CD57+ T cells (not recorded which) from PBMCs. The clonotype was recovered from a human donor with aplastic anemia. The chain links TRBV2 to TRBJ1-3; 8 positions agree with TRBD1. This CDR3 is CASRKDRDSGNTIYF. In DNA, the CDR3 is TGTGCCAGCAGAAAGGACAGGGACTCTGGAAACACCATATATTTT.